This TCR beta chain comes out of a study of cytomegalovirus exposure and HLA in healthy donors (dated by TCRdb to 2015 to 2018). For context, the study as a whole: In an earlier analysis of 587 of the donors, 276 Gb of sequence data and 117 million unique TCR beta sequences from 150 million to 200 million T cells were reported. All discovery cohort repertoires had been generated using a single sequencing platform. The number of donors typed differed by locus, with roughly 620-630 for A, B, C, DRB1 and DQB1, roughly 520 for DQA1, 600 to 610 for DPA1, and around 460 for DPB1. Among the roughly 390 genotyped donors, approximately 82% belonged to the genetic ancestry cluster associated with self-reported Caucasian donors. A later genetic analysis took genome-wide SNP genotypes for about three fifths of the roughly 700 donors and used that subset as a discovery cohort. Donor age, sex, ethnicity and CMV serostatus were collected together with the repertoire data. In the later analysis, no new phenotypic data were used to find candidate immune exposures; instead, reliance was placed on TCR beta sequences and their occurrence across donors. An early release covering approximately 600 HLA-typed donors comprised approximately 290 gigabases of sequencing data and 85 million to 100 million unique TCR sequences. In addition to the first cohort of approximately 670 subjects, a separate validation cohort of 130 or so different subjects was used. Among a few hundred genotyped donors of the cohort, an average of approximately 250,000 unique TCR beta nucleotide sequences were sequenced per donor, roughly 18% of them non-productive. The T cell repertoires of under 700 subjects were profiled by immunosequencing and related to cytomegalovirus serostatus. The aim of the study was to test whether cataloging public T cell receptors could identify signatures of past pathogen exposure. HLA typing included class I and class II loci at four-digit resolution. A later analysis re-examined previously published TCR beta repertoires from more than 600 donors and added high-resolution HLA genotyping to investigate patterns of TCR occurrence. The study combined high-throughput TCR immunosequencing, statistical association of individual TCRs with disease status, and machine learning to predict cytomegalovirus infection status. An earlier analysis of roughly 600 of the donors used high-throughput TCR beta sequencing to judge whether each TCR beta V gene segment behaved as functional or pseudogenic. Roughly 5 DR-DQ haplotypes were handled as single units for association and clustering because linkage in the cohort was strong. What the research found in general, with its limitations: An association between a missense DCLRE1C variant and V-gene and J-gene trimming of TCR beta chains was found in a later genetic analysis and replicated in an independent cohort. According to a later analysis, most CMV-associated TCR beta chains appeared to be HLA-restricted, and the HLA associations seemed to be driven largely by CMV exposure. In a later analysis, HLA-associated TCR beta chains were found to be more clonally expanded and to have lower generation probabilities than equally common non-associated chains. When HLA alleles, especially DR and DQ, strongly co-occurred, attributing TCR associations to individual alleles was difficult. In vitro tests confirmed that a few of the cytomegalovirus-associated TCR beta chains recognize cytomegalovirus antigens. A further reported finding was that TCR beta sequences accurately predicted the HLA-A and HLA-B alleles for most subjects in the first cohort. It was suggested by the authors that the approach could potentially be generalized to other disease states and immunological phenotypes. The study listed 164 TCR beta chains as associated with cytomegalovirus. Because the 87-base-pair reads could not distinguish some IMGT-functional V segments, including TRBV6-2 and TRBV6-3, those segments were excluded. Correlated functional status among segregating V segments might be attributable to linkage disequilibrium, but an unknown experimental factor could not be ruled out. Only TCR beta chains were sequenced in this cohort, and the absence of alpha or paired-chain data limited detectable features. While some public TCRs were present in many individuals, most TCR sequences turned up only very rarely across donors. For the cohort, immune exposure information was limited to CMV serostatus. A later analysis associated some 17,000 TCR beta sequences with specific HLA alleles at a false discovery rate of 0.05. The earlier analysis of approximately 590 of the donors excluded roughly 16 rarely observed V segments, including chromosome 9 orphons, because counts were too low. In an earlier analysis of 500 to 650 of the donors, most TCR beta V segments appeared in productive rearrangements about 90% or about 30% of the time, broadly matching IMGT annotations. According to a later genetic analysis, donors in an Asian-associated ancestry cluster had fewer N-insertions in productive TCRs than the roughly 660-donor mean. Presence/absence analyses assumed roughly uniform sequencing depth across donors, an assumption that may not hold. In both the original and validation cohorts, the classifier was reported to diagnose cytomegalovirus status with high specificity and sensitivity. Several of the top co-occurrence clusters appeared to be linked to parvovirus B19, influenza, CMV and Epstein-Barr virus, according to a later analysis. A later analysis found that TCR association rates varied across HLA loci, with DRB1 alleles showing the most associated TCRs and HLA-C alleles the fewest. A cluster of highly shared sequence variants was judged likely to represent a technical artifact of the sequencing pipeline. Because HLA typing was unavailable for some donors at each locus, only the typed subset was used in association tests.

In total, 630 or so healthy bone marrow donors made up the cohort. At the time of sampling, every cohort member was nominally healthy, though immune exposures that went unrecorded were likely present. The donor tested CMV seronegative, placing the donor among the 350 to 400 seronegative members of the cohort. A peripheral blood sample was collected from each donor, and TCR beta sequencing was performed on peripheral blood mononuclear cells. Genomic DNA was extracted from the blood cell samples with the Qiagen DNeasy Blood Extraction Kit. V is reduced by 0 bases and J by 1 base, leaving a spacing of 16 bases between them. The germline V gene gives CDR1 as SGHRS and CDR2 as YFSETQ. CDR3 length: 17 amino acids, cysteine to phenylalanine. Only the CDR3 DNA is retained, 51 bases long and in frame from the first base. In regard to this clone: It lacks a known antigen. One base away there is no much larger clone; base qualities are not given.

The protocol used for the library was the immunoSEQ multiplex PCR assay. For the multiplex PCR, a mixture combining 60 forward primers for TCR Vbeta segments and 13 reverse primers for TCR Jbeta segments was used. The CDR3 region of rearranged TCR beta genes was amplified from genomic DNA by a multiplex PCR assay. The Illumina HiSeq System was used to sequence the amplified TCR beta libraries as 87-base-pair reads. The original methods were these. Across the 500 to 700 repertoires, a later analysis counted some 80 million unique TCR beta chains, some 11 million of which were shared by at least two donors. Raw reads were error-corrected and collapsed into unique sequences with a nearest-neighbor algorithm that merged closely related sequences to remove PCR and sequencing errors. V, D and J gene segments were assigned by aligning CDR3 sequences to IMGT reference sequences. For a sequence to be retained, a match of at least six nucleotides to both a V gene segment and a J gene segment was required. A rearrangement counted as productive if the CDR3 had no stop codons and remained in frame with V and J, and every other rearrangement counted as non-productive. CDR3 was defined according to IMGT convention as the region running from the second conserved V-encoded cysteine to the conserved J-encoded phenylalanine. In an earlier analysis of around 600 of the donors, sequences lacking an unambiguous match to a single V gene segment were excluded. In an earlier analysis of roughly 500 of the donors, V segments were called functional above 56.7% productive rearrangements and were called segregating when the between-donor standard deviation exceeded 5%. A statistical classification framework was built to diagnose cytomegalovirus status from the catalog of TCR beta chain sequences. V and J gene assignment, in a later analysis, came from comparing TCR nucleotide sequences with IMGT/GENE-DB human TR gene sequences. In a later analysis, CDR3 sequences and most-parsimonious VDJ recombination scenarios were assigned using the TCRdist pipeline. A later analysis defined each TCR beta chain by its CDR3 amino acid sequence plus V-gene family, and excluded reads lacking a unique V-gene family. In a later analysis, several hundred highly shared, low-generation-probability nucleotide sequences were removed to address suspected cross-contamination and a sequencing artifact. In a later analysis, a clonal expansion index was calculated for each public chain from normalized within-repertoire ranks of inferred template counts. In a later analysis, generation probabilities were computed using a VDJ recombination model fitted to out-of-frame rearrangements, and the results were checked against IGoR. In a later analysis, TCR-TCR, TCR-HLA and TCR-CMV co-occurrence was scored with hypergeometric tests, and a repertoire-size bias correction was applied to TCR pairs. False discovery rates were estimated in a later analysis by permuting HLA or CMV assignments 20 times. A later analysis grouped co-occurring TCRs with DBSCAN, adding TCRdist sequence similarity when clustering within HLA-allele-positive subsets. Repertoires with fewer than 30,000 or more than 120,000 public chains were left out of co-occurrence clustering, as were a handful of repertoires with anomalous nucleotide sharing. This is the immuneACCESS table as TCRdb keeps it, with only in-frame sequences that have V and J called. A part of the clones is gone; compared with another copy, unresolved V genes explain less than half, and the rest is unexplained. That table is the source of V, J and clone size, and D and trimming were worked out from the DNA. The sample yields about 98,000 clones; about 81% were counted once. The ten largest clones add up to less than 1.5% of the sample.

Specimen: PBMCs. The rearrangement joined TRBV5-1 to TRBJ2-5; there is no confident call for the D gene. The receptor's source is a man in his forties in good health and CMV-seronegative. The nucleotide sequence reads TGCGCCAGCAGCTTGGACCGAGGCGTCGGAAGCCAAGAGACCCAGTACTTC. Its amino acids are CASSLDRGVGSQETQYF. With the rest looked up from the reference TRBV5-1 and TRBJ2-5 genes rather than sequenced, the full variable domain is KAGVTQTPRYLIKTRGQQVTLSCSPISGHRSVSWYQQTPGQGLQFLFEYFSETQRNKGNFPGRFSGRQFSNSRSEMNVSTLELGDSALYLCASSLDRGVGSQETQYFGPGTRLLVL.